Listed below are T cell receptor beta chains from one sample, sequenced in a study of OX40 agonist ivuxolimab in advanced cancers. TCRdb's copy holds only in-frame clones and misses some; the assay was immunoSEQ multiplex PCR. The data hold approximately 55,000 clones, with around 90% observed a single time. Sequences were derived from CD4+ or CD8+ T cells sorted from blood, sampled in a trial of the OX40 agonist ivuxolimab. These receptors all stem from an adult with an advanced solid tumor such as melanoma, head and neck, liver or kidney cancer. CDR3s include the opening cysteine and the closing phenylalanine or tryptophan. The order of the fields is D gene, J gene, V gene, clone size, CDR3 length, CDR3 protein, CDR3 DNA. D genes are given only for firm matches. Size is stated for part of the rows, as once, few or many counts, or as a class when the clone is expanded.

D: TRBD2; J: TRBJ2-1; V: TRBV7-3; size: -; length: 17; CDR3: CASSRLSRAGRGNEQFF; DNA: TGTGCCAGCAGCCGCCTTAGCAGAGCGGGGAGGGGCAATGAGCAGTTCTTC
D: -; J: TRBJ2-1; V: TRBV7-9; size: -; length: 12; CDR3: CASSFRYNEQFF; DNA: TGTGCCAGCAGCTTTAGATACAATGAGCAGTTCTTC
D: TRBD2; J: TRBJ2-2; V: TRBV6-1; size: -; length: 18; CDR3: CASSAPYGTSGKAGELFF; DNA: TGTGCCAGCAGTGCGCCTTACGGGACTAGCGGGAAGGCCGGGGAGCTGTTTTTT
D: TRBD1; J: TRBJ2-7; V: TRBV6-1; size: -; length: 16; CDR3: CASSASTGGEWYEQYF; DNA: TGTGCCAGCAGTGCTAGCACAGGGGGCGAGTGGTACGAGCAGTACTTC
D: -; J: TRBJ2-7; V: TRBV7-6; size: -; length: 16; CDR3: CASSPLSKRGAREQYF; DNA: TGTGCCAGCAGCCCTTTGTCCAAAAGGGGGGCAAGGGAGCAGTACTTC
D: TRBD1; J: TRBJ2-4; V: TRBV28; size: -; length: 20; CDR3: CASSILPRSTGEDAKNIQYF; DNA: TGTGCCAGCAGTATATTACCCCGATCAACAGGGGAAGATGCCAAAAACATTCAGTACTTC
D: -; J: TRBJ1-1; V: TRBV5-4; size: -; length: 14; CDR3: CASSLVGENTEAFF; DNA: TGTGCCAGCAGCTTGGTGGGGGAGAACACTGAAGCTTTCTTT
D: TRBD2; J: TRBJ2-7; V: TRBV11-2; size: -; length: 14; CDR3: CASSSLSGNYEQYF; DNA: TGTGCCAGCAGCTCCCTTAGCGGGAACTACGAGCAGTACTTC
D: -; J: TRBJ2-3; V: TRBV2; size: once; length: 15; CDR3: CASVAEPISTDTQYF; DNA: TGTGCCAGCGTGGCAGAGCCTATCTCCACAGATACGCAGTATTTT
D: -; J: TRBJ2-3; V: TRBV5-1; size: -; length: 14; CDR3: CASSQDSKVDTQYF; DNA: TGCGCCAGCAGCCAAGACTCCAAAGTAGATACGCAGTATTTT
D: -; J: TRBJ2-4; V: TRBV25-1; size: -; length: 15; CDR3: CASSEFQGSKNIQYF; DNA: TGTGCCAGCAGTGAATTCCAGGGTTCCAAAAACATTCAGTACTTC
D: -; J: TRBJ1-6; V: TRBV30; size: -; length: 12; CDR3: CAWSLGGPPLHF; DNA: TGTGCCTGGAGTCTAGGTGGCCCACCCCTCCACTTT
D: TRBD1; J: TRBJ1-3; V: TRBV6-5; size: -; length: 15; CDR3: CASSKTGGFGNTIYF; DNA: TGTGCCAGCAGTAAGACAGGGGGTTTCGGAAACACCATATATTTT
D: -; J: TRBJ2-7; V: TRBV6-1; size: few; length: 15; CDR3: CATLAGDLGVQEQYF; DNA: TGTGCCACCCTAGCTGGCGACCTAGGGGTTCAAGAGCAGTACTTC
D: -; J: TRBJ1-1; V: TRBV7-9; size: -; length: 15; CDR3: CASSLGGGRRTEAFF; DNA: TGTGCCAGCAGCTTAGGCGGGGGGCGTCGGACTGAAGCTTTCTTT
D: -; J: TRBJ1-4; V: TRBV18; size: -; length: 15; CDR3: CASSPPGQPNEKLFF; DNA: TGTGCCAGCTCACCACCGGGGCAGCCTAACGAAAAACTGTTTTTT
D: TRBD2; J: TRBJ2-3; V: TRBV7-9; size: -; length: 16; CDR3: CASSSAGRARTDTQYF; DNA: TGTGCCAGCAGCTCTGCGGGGAGGGCTCGCACAGATACGCAGTATTTT
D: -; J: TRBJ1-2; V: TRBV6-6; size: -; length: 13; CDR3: CASSLQDGYGYTF; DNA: TGTGCCAGCAGCCTACAGGATGGCTATGGCTACACCTTC
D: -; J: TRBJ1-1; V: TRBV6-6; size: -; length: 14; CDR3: CASSYGGLNTEAFF; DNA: TGTGCCAGCAGTTACGGAGGATTGAACACTGAAGCTTTCTTT
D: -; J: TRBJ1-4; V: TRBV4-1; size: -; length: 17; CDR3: CASSQDRGGGLGEKLFF; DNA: TGCGCCAGCAGCCAAGATCGGGGGGGAGGGTTGGGTGAAAAACTGTTTTTT
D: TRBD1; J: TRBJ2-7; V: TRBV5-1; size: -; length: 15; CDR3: CASSLDRGLAYEQYF; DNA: TGCGCCAGCAGCTTGGACAGGGGGTTAGCCTACGAGCAGTACTTC
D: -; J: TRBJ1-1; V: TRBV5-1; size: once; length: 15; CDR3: CASSFGAMGGTEAFF; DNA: TGCGCCAGCAGCTTTGGGGCGATGGGGGGAACTGAAGCTTTCTTT
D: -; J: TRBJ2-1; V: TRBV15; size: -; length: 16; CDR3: CATGSRWTKAYNEQFF; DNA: TGTGCCACCGGGAGTAGGTGGACAAAAGCCTACAATGAGCAGTTCTTC
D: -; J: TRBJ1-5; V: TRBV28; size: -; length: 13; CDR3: CASSFRGWQPQHF; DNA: TGTGCCAGCAGTTTTCGGGGCTGGCAGCCCCAGCATTTT
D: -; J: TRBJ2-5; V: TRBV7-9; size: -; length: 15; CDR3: CASSFSLGAGETQYF; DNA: TGTGCCAGCAGCTTCAGCTTGGGGGCAGGAGAGACCCAGTACTTC
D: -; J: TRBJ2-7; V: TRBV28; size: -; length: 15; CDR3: CATSPGAKVPYEQYF; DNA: TGTGCCACCTCCCCCGGGGCCAAAGTTCCCTACGAGCAGTACTTC
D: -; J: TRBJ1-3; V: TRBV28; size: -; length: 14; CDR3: CASMLDRRGNTIYF; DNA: TGTGCCAGCATGCTAGACCGTCGCGGAAACACCATATATTTT
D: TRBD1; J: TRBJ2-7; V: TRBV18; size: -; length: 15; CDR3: CASSPTTGGKNEQYF; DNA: TGTGCCAGCTCACCAACTACAGGGGGCAAGAACGAGCAGTACTTC
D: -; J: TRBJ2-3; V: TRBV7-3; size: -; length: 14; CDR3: CASAGGSITDTQYF; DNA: TGTGCCAGCGCTGGAGGGTCCATCACAGATACGCAGTATTTT
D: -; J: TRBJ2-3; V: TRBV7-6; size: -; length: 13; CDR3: CASSLGSTDTQYF; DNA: TGTGCCAGCAGCCTCGGTAGCACAGATACGCAGTATTTT
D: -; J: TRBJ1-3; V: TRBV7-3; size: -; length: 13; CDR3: CASSLDSLNTIYF; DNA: TGTGCCAGCAGCTTAGATTCTCTAAACACCATATATTTT
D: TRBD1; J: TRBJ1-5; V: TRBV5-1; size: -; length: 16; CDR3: CASSLDGAGTGQPQHF; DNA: TGCGCCAGCAGCCTCGACGGGGCAGGGACAGGACAGCCCCAGCATTTT
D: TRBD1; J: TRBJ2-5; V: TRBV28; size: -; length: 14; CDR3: CASTPPQGAETQYF; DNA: TGTGCCAGCACTCCTCCCCAGGGGGCCGAGACCCAGTACTTC
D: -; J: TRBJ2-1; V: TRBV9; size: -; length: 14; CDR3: CASSVEILNNEQFF; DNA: TGTGCCAGCAGCGTAGAGATTCTTAACAATGAGCAGTTCTTC
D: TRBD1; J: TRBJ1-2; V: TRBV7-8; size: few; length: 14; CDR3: CASSHTGEHYGYTF; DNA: TGTGCCAGCAGCCACACAGGGGAACACTATGGCTACACCTTC
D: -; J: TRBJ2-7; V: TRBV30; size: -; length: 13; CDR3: CAWTSTWVYEQYF; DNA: TGTGCCTGGACGTCGACATGGGTTTACGAGCAGTACTTC
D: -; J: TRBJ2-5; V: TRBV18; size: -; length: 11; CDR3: CASSTQETQYF; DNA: TGTGCCAGCTCAACACAAGAGACCCAGTACTTC
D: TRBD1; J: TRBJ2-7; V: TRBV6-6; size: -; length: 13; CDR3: CASSYSTGPEQYF; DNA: TGTGCTAGCAGTTACTCGACAGGGCCCGAGCAGTACTTC
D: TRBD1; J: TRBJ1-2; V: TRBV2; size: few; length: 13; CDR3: CASSRQGNYGYTF; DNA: TGTGCCAGCAGCCGACAGGGTAACTATGGCTACACCTTC
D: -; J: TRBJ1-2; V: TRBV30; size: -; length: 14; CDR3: CAWSPGGALYGYTF; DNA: TGTGCCTGGAGCCCGGGGGGCGCGCTCTATGGCTACACCTTC
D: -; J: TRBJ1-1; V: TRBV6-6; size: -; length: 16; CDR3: CASSTHQQGKGTEAFF; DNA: TGTGCCAGCAGCACACACCAACAGGGAAAAGGCACTGAAGCTTTCTTT
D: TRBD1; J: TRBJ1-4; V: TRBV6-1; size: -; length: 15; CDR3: CASSEAGTGGEKLFF; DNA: TGTGCCAGCAGTGAAGCGGGGACAGGGGGCGAAAAACTGTTTTTT
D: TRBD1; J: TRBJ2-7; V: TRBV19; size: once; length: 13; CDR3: CESLRTGGYEQYF; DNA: TGTGAAAGCCTAAGGACAGGGGGCTACGAGCAGTACTTC
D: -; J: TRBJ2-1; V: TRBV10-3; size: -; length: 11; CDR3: CAISDFNEQFF; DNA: TGTGCCATCAGTGATTTCAATGAGCAGTTCTTC
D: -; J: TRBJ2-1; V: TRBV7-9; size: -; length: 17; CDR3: CASSLLLPSGSYNEQFF; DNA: TGTGCCAGCAGCTTGTTACTTCCCTCGGGCTCCTACAATGAGCAGTTCTTC
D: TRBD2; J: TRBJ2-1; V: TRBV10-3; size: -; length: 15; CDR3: CAISEGLAGGDEQFF; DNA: TGTGCCATCAGTGAGGGACTAGCGGGAGGCGATGAGCAGTTCTTC
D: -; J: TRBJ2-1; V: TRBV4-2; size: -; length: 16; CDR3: CASSQESGTYNVEQFF; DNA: TGTGCCAGCAGCCAAGAGTCCGGGACATACAATGTGGAGCAGTTCTTC
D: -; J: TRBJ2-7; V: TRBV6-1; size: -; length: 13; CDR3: CASRFAGSYEQYF; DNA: TGTGCCAGCAGATTCGCGGGGTCTTACGAGCAGTACTTC
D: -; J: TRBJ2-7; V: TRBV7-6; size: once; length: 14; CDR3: CASSLDSGPYEQYF; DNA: TGTGCCAGCAGCTTAGATAGCGGCCCCTACGAGCAGTACTTC
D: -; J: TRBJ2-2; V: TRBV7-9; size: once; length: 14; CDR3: CASSLGGTTGELFF; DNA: TGTGCCAGCAGCTTAGGGGGGACCACCGGGGAGCTGTTTTTT
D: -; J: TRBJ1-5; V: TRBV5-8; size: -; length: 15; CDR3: CASSPGTYSNQPQHF; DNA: TGTGCCAGCAGCCCCGGGACCTATAGCAATCAGCCCCAGCATTTT
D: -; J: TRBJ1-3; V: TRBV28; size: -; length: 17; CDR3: CASSRWPGANSGNTIYF; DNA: TGTGCCAGCAGTCGATGGCCGGGGGCCAACTCTGGAAACACCATATATTTT
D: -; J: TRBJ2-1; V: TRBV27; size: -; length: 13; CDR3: CASSRASWNEQFF; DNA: TGTGCCAGCAGCCGTGCTAGTTGGAATGAGCAGTTCTTC